The present T cell receptor delta chain was sequenced within a study of Vδ1+ human thymocytes. Thymocytes were sorted as CD3+ TCRVdelta1+ TCRVdelta2- after alphabeta T cell depletion. Study results and caveats: Thymic TRG and TRD repertoires appeared highly polyclonal. Unlike peripheral blood Vdelta1+ controls, thymic delta-chain sequences included about 20% Vdelta2 and few Vdelta3.

Comments on this clone: Its antigen is unidentified.

The template was reverse-transcribed extracted RNA. Pooled V-gene forward primers with one constant-region reverse primer generated the CDR3 amplicons by multiplex PCR. TCRdb fed the multiplex PCR reads to CATT. The table includes 20,000 to 25,000 delta-chain clones, over 7% detected once. The V end lost 4 bases, the J end lost 2 bases, and 23 bases lay between the germline ends. Germline-derived CDR1 and CDR2 are TSWWSYY and QGS. The CDR3 has 18 amino acids. This sequence originates from a child less than two years old who had congenital heart surgery. The sample taken for sequencing was Vdelta1+ gamma-delta thymocytes from the thymus. Documented subset: FACS-sorted CD3+ TCRalphabeta- TCRVdelta1+ TCRVdelta2- thymocytes. The chain joins TRDV1 to TRDJ1; tentatively, D is TRDD2 (5 bases). CDR3 region: CALGALSYSYFRTDKLIF. CDR3 bases: TGTGCTCTTGGGGCCCTCTCCTATTCGTACTTCCGGACCGATAAACTCATCTTT.